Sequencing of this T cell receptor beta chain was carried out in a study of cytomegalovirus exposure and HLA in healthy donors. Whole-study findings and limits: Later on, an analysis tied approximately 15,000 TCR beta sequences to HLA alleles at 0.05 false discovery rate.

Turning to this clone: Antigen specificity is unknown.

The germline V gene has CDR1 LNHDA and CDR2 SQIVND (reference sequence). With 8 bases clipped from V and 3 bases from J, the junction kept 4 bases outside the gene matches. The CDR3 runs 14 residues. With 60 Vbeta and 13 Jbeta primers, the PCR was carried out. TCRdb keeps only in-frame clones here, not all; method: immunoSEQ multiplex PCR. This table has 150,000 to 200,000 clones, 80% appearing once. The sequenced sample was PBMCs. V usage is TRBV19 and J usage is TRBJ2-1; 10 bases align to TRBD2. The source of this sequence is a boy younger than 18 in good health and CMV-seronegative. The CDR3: CASSPSGGYNEQFF. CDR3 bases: TGTGCCAGTTCCCCTAGCGGGGGCTACAATGAGCAGTTCTTC.